This T cell receptor (beta chain) originates from a study of somatic mutations in cytotoxic T cells in rheumatoid arthritis. The overall study: Including V beta1+ cells that were sequenced for TCRB, some T-cell populations stained with V beta antibodies were flow-sorted at nearly 100% purity. General study points: Healthy controls did not share the age-linked increase in CD8+ clonality seen in rheumatoid arthritis patients. Antigens bound by the expanded CD8+ clones were not identified. Of around 60 patients, fewer than 10 had a largest CD8+ clone that exceeded 20% of CD8+ cells.

TCRdb keeps only in-frame clones here, not all; method: immunoSEQ multiplex PCR. The table lists about 18,000 clones, over 70% of them singletons. In regard to this clone: Its antigen is unknown.

CDR1 LNHNV and CDR2 YYDKDF come from the germline V gene (reference sequence). This CDR3 is 16 amino acids long. The germline V and J ends were trimmed by 0 bases and 3 bases, with 15 bases remaining between them. The chain couples TRBV15 to TRBJ2-7; D gene ambiguous. The sample taken for sequencing was CD8+ T cells sorted from blood. The receptor comes from a woman in her sixties or seventies in good health. DNA of the CDR3: TGTGCCACCAGCAGAGATCTTGCCAGCGCGAACTACGAGCAGTACTTC. Translated, it gives CATSRDLASANYEQYF.